This paragraph covers one T cell receptor (beta chain) sequence. This sample is part of a study of cytomegalovirus exposure and HLA in healthy donors. The CDR3 is 15 amino acids. CDR1 is MNHNS, CDR2 SASEGT, per germline. V was clipped by 6 bases and J by 4 bases; unmatched bases: 9. Sequenced by immunoSEQ multiplex PCR; TCRdb stores in-frame clones only, minus some. The data show around 250,000 clones, nearly 90% seen once. This chain connects TRBV6-1 to TRBJ1-5, with TRBD1 matching over 7 bases. Input material: PBMCs. The clonotype was recovered from a woman aged 18-30 years in good health and CMV-seronegative. The CDR3 sequence: CASRTVTGRNQPQHF. In DNA, the CDR3 is TGTGCCAGCAGGACAGTGACAGGGAGGAATCAGCCCCAGCATTTT.